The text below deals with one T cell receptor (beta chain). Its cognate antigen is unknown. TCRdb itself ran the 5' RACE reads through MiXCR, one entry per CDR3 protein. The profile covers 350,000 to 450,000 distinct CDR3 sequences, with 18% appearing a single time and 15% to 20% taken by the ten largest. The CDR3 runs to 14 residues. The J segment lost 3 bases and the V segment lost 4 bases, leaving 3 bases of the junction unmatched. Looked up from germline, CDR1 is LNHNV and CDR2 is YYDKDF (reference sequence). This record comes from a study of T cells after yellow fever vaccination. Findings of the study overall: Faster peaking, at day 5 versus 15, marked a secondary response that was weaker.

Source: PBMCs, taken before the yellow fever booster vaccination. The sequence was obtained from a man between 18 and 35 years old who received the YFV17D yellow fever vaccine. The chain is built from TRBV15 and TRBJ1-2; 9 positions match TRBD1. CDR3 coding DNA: TGTGCCACCAGCAAGGGACAGGGAGACTATGGCTACACCTTC. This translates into CATSKGQGDYGYTF.